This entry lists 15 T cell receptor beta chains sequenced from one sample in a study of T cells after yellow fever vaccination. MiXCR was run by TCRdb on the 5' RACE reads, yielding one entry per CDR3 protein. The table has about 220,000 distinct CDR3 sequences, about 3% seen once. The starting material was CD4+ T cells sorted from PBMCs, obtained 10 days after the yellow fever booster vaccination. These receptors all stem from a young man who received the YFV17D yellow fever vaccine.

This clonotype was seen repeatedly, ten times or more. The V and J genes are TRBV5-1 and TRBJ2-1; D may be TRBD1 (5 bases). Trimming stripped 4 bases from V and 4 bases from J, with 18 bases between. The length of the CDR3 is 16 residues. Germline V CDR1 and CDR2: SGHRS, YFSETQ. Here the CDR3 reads CASSLIPGNEYNEQFF. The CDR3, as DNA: TGCGCCAGCAGCCTAATACCAGGGAATGAGTACAATGAGCAGTTCTTC.

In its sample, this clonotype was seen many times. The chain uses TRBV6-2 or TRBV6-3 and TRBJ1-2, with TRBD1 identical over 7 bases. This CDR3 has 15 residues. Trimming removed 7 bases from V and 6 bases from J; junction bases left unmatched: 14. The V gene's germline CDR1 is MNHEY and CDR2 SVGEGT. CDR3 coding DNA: TGTGCCAGCAAACTAAACCGACAGGGTGGCGATGGCTACACCTTC. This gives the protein CASKLNRQGGDGYTF.

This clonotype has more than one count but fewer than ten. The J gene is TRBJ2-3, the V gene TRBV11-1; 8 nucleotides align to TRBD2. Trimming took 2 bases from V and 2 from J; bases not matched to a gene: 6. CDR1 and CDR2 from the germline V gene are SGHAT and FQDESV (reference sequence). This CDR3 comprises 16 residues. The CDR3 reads CASSLMSGGLTDTQYF. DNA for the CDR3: TGTGCCAGCAGCTTAATGTCGGGGGGGCTCACAGATACGCAGTATTTT.

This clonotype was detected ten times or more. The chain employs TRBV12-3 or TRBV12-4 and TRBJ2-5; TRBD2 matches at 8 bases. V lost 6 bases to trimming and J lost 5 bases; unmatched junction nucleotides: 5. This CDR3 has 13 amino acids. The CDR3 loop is CASSPGTRETQYF. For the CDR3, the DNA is TGTGCCAGCAGCCCCGGGACTAGGGAGACCCAGTACTTC.

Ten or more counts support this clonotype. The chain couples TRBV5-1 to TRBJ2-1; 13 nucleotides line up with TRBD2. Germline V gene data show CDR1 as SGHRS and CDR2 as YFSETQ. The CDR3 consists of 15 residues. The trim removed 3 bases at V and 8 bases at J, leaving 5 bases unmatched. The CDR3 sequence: CASSYTSGGAYEQFF. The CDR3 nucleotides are TGCGCCAGCAGCTATACTAGCGGGGGGGCCTATGAGCAGTTCTTC.

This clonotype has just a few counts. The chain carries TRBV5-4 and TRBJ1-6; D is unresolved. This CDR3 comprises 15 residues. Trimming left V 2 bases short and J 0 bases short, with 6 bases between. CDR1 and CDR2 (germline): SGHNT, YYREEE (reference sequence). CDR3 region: CASSFGSSYNSPLHF. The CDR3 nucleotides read TGTGCCAGCAGCTTTGGGAGCTCCTATAATTCACCCCTCCACTTT.

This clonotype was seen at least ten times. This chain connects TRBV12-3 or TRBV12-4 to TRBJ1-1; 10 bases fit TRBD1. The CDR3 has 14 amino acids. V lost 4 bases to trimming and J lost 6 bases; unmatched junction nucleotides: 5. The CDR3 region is CASSSRQGAPEAFF. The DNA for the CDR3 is TGTGCCAGCAGTTCTCGACAGGGGGCCCCTGAAGCTTTCTTT.

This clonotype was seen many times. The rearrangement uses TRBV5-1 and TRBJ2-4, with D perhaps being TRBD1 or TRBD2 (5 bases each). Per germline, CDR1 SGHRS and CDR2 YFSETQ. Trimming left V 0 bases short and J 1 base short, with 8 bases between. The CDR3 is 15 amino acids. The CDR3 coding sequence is TGCGCCAGCAGCTTGGGAGGGGCCGCCAAAAACATTCAGTACTTC. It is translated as CASSLGGAAKNIQYF. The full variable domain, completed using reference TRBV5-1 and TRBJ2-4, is KAGVTQTPRYLIKTRGQQVTLSCSPISGHRSVSWYQQTPGQGLQFLFEYFSETQRNKGNFPGRFSGRQFSNSRSEMNVSTLELGDSALYLCASSLGGAAKNIQYFGAGTRLSVL.

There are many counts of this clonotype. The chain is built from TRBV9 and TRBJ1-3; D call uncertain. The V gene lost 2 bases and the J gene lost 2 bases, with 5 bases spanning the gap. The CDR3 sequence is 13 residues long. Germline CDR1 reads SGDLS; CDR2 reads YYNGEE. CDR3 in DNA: TGTGCCAGCAGCGTGACACCTGGAAACACCATATATTTT. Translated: CASSVTPGNTIYF.

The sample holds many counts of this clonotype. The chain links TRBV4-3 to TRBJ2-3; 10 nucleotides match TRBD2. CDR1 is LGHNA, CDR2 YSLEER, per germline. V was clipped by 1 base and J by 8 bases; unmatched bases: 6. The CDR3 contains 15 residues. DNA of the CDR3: TGCGCCAGCAGCCAAGTGTCTAGCGGGGGTGCTACGCAGTATTTT. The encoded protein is CASSQVSSGGATQYF.

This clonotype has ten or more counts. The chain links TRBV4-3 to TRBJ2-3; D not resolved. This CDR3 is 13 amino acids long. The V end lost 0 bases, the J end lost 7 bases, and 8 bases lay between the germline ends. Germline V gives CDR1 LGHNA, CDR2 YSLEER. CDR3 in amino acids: CASSQDRGNTQYF. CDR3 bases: TGCGCCAGCAGCCAAGATCGAGGTAATACGCAGTATTTT.

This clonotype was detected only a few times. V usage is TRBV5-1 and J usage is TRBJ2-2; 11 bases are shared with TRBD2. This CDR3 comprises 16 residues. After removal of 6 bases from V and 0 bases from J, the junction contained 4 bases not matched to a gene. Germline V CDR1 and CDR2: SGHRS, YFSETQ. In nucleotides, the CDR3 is TGCGCCAGCAAATCTAGCGGGGGGACGAACACCGGGGAGCTGTTTTTT. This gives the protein CASKSSGGTNTGELFF.

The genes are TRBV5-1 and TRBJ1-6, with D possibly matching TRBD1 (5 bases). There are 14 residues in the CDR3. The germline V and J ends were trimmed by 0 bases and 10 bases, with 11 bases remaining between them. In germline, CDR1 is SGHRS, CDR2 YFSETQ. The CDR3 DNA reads TGCGCCAGCAGCTTGGGACAGTCTGGCTCACCCCTCCACTTT. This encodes CASSLGQSGSPLHF.

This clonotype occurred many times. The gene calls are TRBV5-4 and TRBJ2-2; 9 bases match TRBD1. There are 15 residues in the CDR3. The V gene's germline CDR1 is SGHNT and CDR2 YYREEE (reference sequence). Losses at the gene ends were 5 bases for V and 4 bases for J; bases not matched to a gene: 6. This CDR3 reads CASSSDRGGTGELFF. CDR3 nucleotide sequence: TGTGCCAGCAGTTCGGACAGGGGTGGCACCGGGGAGCTGTTTTTT. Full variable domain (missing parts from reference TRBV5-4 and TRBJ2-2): ETGVTQSPTHLIKTRGQQVTLRCSSQSGHNTVSWYQQALGQGPQFIFQYYREEENGRGNFPPRFSGLQFPNYSSELNVNALELDDSALYLCASSSDRGGTGELFFGEGSRLTVL.

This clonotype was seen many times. DNA of the CDR3: TGTGCCAGCAGTTTTTTAGCGGGGGTCGCGAACACCGGGGAGCTGTTTTTT. This sequence encodes CASSFLAGVANTGELFF. The chain is built from TRBV28 and TRBJ2-2, with 9 bases fitting TRBD2. CDR3 length: 17 amino acids. From germline, CDR1 is MDHEN and CDR2 SYDVKM. J was trimmed by 0 bases and V by 3 bases; bases with no gene match: 5.